These T cell receptor beta chains were read from a single sample in a study of cytomegalovirus exposure and HLA in healthy donors. The repertoire was sequenced with immunoSEQ multiplex PCR; TCRdb's copy has only in-frame clones and lacks some. The sample carries some 150,000 clones, just under 70% recorded once. The specimen was PBMCs. Receptor source: a man aged 55 to 69 in good health and CMV-seronegative. CDR3s include the opening cysteine and the closing phenylalanine or tryptophan. A D gene is named only where the DNA matches it firmly. Rows give clone size only sometimes, using once, few, many, or a class for an expanded clone.

cdr3_nt cdr3_aa v_call clone_size j_call d_call
TGTGCCAGCAGCCCGGGTACGGGGGGACCGGGACTTCTGAACACTGAAGCTTTCTTT CASSPGTGGPGLLNTEAFF TRBV5-8 few TRBJ1-1 NA
TGTGCCAGCAGAGGTAGCGGGGGGAACACCGGGGAGCTGTTTTTT CASRGSGGNTGELFF TRBV2 NA TRBJ2-2 TRBD2
TGTGCCAGTAGTAGGGGACTCTTTAACAATCAGCCCCAGCATTTT CASSRGLFNNQPQHF TRBV19 NA TRBJ1-5 NA
TGTGCCAGCAGCTTGGAACAGGGGGCAGGTTCACCCCTCCACTTT CASSLEQGAGSPLHF TRBV5-4 NA TRBJ1-6 TRBD1
TGCGCCAGCAGTTCCGCGGACTCACGTTACAATGAGCAGTTCTTC CASSSADSRYNEQFF TRBV10-1 NA TRBJ2-1 NA
TGTGCCAGCAGCTTTGCGGGTGCAGATACGCAGTATTTT CASSFAGADTQYF TRBV11-2 NA TRBJ2-3 NA
TGTGCCAGCAGCCAAAGGGCGGGCCCGGCGCAGTATTTT CASSQRAGPAQYF TRBV7-3 few TRBJ2-3 NA
TGTGCCACCAGCAGGGACAGGGCCTCCTACGAGCAGTACTTC CATSRDRASYEQYF TRBV15 once TRBJ2-7 TRBD1
TGCGCCAGCAGCGTGAAGAACCTAGCTTTAAGCTCCTACGAGCAGTACTTC CASSVKNLALSSYEQYF TRBV5-1 NA TRBJ2-7 NA
TGTGCCAGCAGCCACGGGACAGATAACACTGAAGCTTTCTTT CASSHGTDNTEAFF TRBV4-2 NA TRBJ1-1 TRBD1
TGTGCCAGCAGTTTATCTAGCGGGAGTACAGATACGCAGTATTTT CASSLSSGSTDTQYF TRBV27 NA TRBJ2-3 TRBD2
TGTGCCAGCAGTTTTGGCAGCACAGATACGCAGTATTTT CASSFGSTDTQYF TRBV28 NA TRBJ2-3 NA
TGTGCCAGCAGCTTAGCAGACAGGGGGGATGAAAAACTGTTTTTT CASSLADRGDEKLFF TRBV7-9 NA TRBJ1-4 TRBD1
TGTGCCAGCAGTCCCAGACAGGCAACAGATACGCAGTATTTT CASSPRQATDTQYF TRBV27 NA TRBJ2-3 NA
TGTGCCTGGAGTGGGGGACAGGGGGACGGCTACACCTTC CAWSGGQGDGYTF TRBV30 NA TRBJ1-2 TRBD1
TGTGCCAGCAGAAGACTAGCGGGCTTCCCCGAGCAGTTCTTC CASRRLAGFPEQFF TRBV28 NA TRBJ2-1 TRBD2
TGTGCCAGCACTGACAGGGGAAACACTGAAGCTTTCTTT CASTDRGNTEAFF TRBV6-5 NA TRBJ1-1 TRBD1
TGTGCCAGCAGCGTAAGGGGGATTACTAGAATTCCCCACGAGCAGTACTTC CASSVRGITRIPHEQYF TRBV9 NA TRBJ2-7 NA
TGTGCCAGCAGCCACGTGAGACTAGCGGCCTACAATGAGCAGTTCTTC CASSHVRLAAYNEQFF TRBV7-3 NA TRBJ2-1 TRBD2
TGTGCCAGCAGTCCCCAGGGATTGAGGAGTGATGGCTACACCTTC CASSPQGLRSDGYTF TRBV27 NA TRBJ1-2 NA
TGCGCCAGCAGCTTGACGACTAGTTATGAGCAGTTCTTC CASSLTTSYEQFF TRBV5-1 NA TRBJ2-1 NA
TGTGCCAGCAGCTTAGGACTAGCGGGAAGTGCGGATACGCAGTATTTT CASSLGLAGSADTQYF TRBV7-9 once TRBJ2-3 TRBD2
TGTGCCAGCAGCTGGAGACAGGGGCCTGAAGCTTTCTTT CASSWRQGPEAFF TRBV5-4 NA TRBJ1-1 TRBD1
TGTGCCAGCAGCGTAGCCCAGTACACTGAAGCTTTCTTT CASSVAQYTEAFF TRBV9 NA TRBJ1-1 NA
TGTGCCAGCAGTGCCAGTCCGACAGGGGGCAATCAGCCCCAGCATTTT CASSASPTGGNQPQHF TRBV6-1 NA TRBJ1-5 TRBD1
TGTGCCAGCAGCTCTCCCCGGGACAGGGATAATTCACCCCTCCACTTT CASSSPRDRDNSPLHF TRBV7-2 NA TRBJ1-6 TRBD1
TGTGCCAGCAGCAAAGGGCCGCAGGGGTTGTACGAGCAGTACTTC CASSKGPQGLYEQYF TRBV21-1 NA TRBJ2-7 NA
TGCAGCGTTGATCGAGGGGGGGGGACTATAGCGGATTATGAGCAGTTCTTC CSVDRGGGTIADYEQFF TRBV29-1 NA TRBJ2-1 NA
TGTGCCAGCAGCTTGGAAGGGACAGGGTCCTATGAGCAGTACTTC CASSLEGTGSYEQYF TRBV5-8 NA TRBJ2-7 TRBD1
TGTGCCAGCAGTCACGACAGGGGGGGTTCCTATAATTCACCCCTCCACTTT CASSHDRGGSYNSPLHF TRBV25-1 NA TRBJ1-6 TRBD1
TGTGCCAGCAGCCAATCAAAGCTAGCGGGGGTCCAAGAGACCCAGTACTTC CASSQSKLAGVQETQYF TRBV14 NA TRBJ2-5 TRBD2
TGTGCCAGCAGCCGGGACTTTAATCAGCCCCAGCATTTT CASSRDFNQPQHF TRBV9 NA TRBJ1-5 NA
TGCGCCAGCAGTTCTCAGGGACAGGGGGCGCCCCCCTCCTACAATGAGCAGTTCTTC CASSSQGQGAPPSYNEQFF TRBV23-1 NA TRBJ2-1 TRBD1
TGCGCCAGCAGCTTGGCCGGACAGGGGGTTCTCGAGCAGTACTTC CASSLAGQGVLEQYF TRBV5-1 NA TRBJ2-7 TRBD1
TGTGCCAGCAGGAACAGGGGGGGAGGCTACGAGCAGTACTTC CASRNRGGGYEQYF TRBV6-1 NA TRBJ2-7 NA
TGTGCCAGCAGCTTCCGGGACAGGGGGCAAGATACGCAGTATTTT CASSFRDRGQDTQYF TRBV9 NA TRBJ2-3 TRBD1
TGTGCCAGCAGCCACCCTGGGGACAGGGGCTACGAGCAGTACTTC CASSHPGDRGYEQYF TRBV7-9 NA TRBJ2-7 TRBD1
TGCGCCAGCAGCTTAGGAACGGGACAGGTCTATGGCTACACCTTC CASSLGTGQVYGYTF TRBV5-1 NA TRBJ1-2 TRBD1
TGTGCCAGCAGTCCGAGCTTGGGGACAGGGGCCGTGGACGAAATTCAGTACTTC CASSPSLGTGAVDEIQYF TRBV28 NA TRBJ2-4 TRBD1
TGTGCCAGCACAGGGCCCACTGGAAACACCATATATTTT CASTGPTGNTIYF TRBV6-6 NA TRBJ1-3 NA